This T cell receptor beta chain is from a study of blood T cells in healthy people across ages. The CDR3 covers 14 residues. Germline V CDR1 and CDR2: SGHNT, YYREEE (reference sequence). V was trimmed by 4 bases and J by 8 bases, leaving 13 bases between them. Study results and caveats: Age brought a roughly linear fall in TCR beta diversity measured per million T cells.

This clonotype has only a few counts. The antigen is undetermined. Ten milliliters of peripheral blood were drawn from each donor into EDTA-treated tubes. In each sample, at least 6.5 million PBMCs were isolated. A second 7 to 11 cycle PCR used barcoded and J-beta primers. Each TCR beta cDNA got a 12-nucleotide random molecular identifier. One entry per CDR3 protein results from TCRdb running MiXCR on the 5' RACE reads. The table records around 2 million distinct CDR3 sequences, around 42% of them present only once. The source material was blood. This chain connects TRBV5-4 to TRBJ1-6; perhaps TRBD1 as D (6 bases). The source of this sequence is a human donor in good health. The chain's CDR3 is CASSPGHRDSPLHF. The CDR3 DNA reads as TGTGCCAGCAGCCCGGGACATCGGGATTCACCCCTCCACTTT.